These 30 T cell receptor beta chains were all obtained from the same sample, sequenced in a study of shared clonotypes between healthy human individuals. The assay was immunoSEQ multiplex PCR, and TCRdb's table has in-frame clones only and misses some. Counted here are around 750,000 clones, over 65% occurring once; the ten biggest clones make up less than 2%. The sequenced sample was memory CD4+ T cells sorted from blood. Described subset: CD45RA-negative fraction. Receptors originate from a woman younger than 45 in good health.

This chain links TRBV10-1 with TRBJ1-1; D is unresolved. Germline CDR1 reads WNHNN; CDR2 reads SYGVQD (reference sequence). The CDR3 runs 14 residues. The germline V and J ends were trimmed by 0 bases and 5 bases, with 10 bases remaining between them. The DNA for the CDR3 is TGCGCCAGCAGTGAGTCGACTAGGGATACTGAAGCTTTCTTT. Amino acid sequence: CASSESTRDTEAFF.

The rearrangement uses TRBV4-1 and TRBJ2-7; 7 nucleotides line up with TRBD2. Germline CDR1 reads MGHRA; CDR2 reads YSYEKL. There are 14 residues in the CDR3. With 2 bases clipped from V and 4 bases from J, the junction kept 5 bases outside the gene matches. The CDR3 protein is CASSQWTSEYEQYF. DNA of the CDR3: TGCGCCAGCAGCCAATGGACTAGTGAATACGAGCAGTACTTC.

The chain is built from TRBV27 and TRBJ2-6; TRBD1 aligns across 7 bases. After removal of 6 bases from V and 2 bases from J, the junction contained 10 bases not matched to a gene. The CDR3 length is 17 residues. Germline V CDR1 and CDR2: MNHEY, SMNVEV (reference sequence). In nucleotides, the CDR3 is TGTGCCAGCAGCCCCGACAGGGTGGGGGCTGGGGCCAACGTCCTGACTTTC. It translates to CASSPDRVGAGANVLTF.

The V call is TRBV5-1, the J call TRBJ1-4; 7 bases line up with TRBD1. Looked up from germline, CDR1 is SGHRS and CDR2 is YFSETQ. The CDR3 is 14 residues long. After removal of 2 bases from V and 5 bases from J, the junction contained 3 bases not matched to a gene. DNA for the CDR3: TGCGCCAGCAGCTTCGGGGACAGAAATGAAAAACTGTTTTTT. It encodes CASSFGDRNEKLFF.

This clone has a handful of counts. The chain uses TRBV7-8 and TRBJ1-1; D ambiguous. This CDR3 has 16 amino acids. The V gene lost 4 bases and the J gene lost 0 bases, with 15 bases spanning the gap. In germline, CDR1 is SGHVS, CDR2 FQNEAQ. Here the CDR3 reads CASSSGGSGMNTEAFF. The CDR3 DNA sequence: TGTGCCAGCAGCTCAGGCGGTTCGGGGATGAACACTGAAGCTTTCTTT.

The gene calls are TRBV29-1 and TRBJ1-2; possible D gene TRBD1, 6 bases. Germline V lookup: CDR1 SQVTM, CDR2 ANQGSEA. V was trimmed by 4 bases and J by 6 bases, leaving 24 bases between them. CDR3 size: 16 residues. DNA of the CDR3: TGCAGCGTTGGAGGGGGGAGTTCGGATTACGGCCATGGCTACACCTTC. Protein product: CSVGGGSSDYGHGYTF.

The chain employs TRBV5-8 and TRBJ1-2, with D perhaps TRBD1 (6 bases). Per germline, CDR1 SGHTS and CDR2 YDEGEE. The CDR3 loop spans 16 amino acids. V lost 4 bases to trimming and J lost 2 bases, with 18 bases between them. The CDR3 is CASSPRGAQGNYGYTF. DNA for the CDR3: TGTGCCAGCAGCCCGAGGGGGGCACAGGGAAACTATGGCTACACCTTC. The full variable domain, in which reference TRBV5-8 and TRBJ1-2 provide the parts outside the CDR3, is EAGVTQSPTHLIKTRGQQATLRCSPISGHTSVYWYQQALGLGLQFLLWYDEGEERNRGNFPPRFSGRQFPNYSSELNVNALELEDSALYLCASSPRGAQGNYGYTFGSGTRLTVV.

The CDR3 DNA reads as TGCGCCAGCAGCCAAGTTGTACAAGCTAGCACCTTCCCTCCATACGAGCAGTACTTC. Translating gives CASSQVVQASTFPPYEQYF. This chain uses TRBV4-1 with TRBJ2-7, with a tentative D call TRBD2 (5 bases). CDR3 length: 19 amino acids. V was trimmed by 1 base and J by 4 bases, leaving 26 bases between them. The germline V gene encodes CDR1 MGHRA and CDR2 YSYEKL.

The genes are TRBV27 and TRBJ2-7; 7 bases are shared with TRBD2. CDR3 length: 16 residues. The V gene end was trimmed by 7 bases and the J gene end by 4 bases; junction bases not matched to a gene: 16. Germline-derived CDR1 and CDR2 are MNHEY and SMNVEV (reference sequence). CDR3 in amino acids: CASTKRRASGLYEQYF. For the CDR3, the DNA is TGTGCCAGCACCAAGAGGCGGGCTAGCGGACTTTACGAGCAGTACTTC.

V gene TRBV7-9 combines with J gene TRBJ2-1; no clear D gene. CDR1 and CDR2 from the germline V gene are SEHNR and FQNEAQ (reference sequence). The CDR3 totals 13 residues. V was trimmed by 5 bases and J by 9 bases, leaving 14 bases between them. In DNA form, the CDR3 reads TGTGCCAGCAGCCCAGACTGGGCTTTTGAGCAGTTCTTC. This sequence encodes CASSPDWAFEQFF.

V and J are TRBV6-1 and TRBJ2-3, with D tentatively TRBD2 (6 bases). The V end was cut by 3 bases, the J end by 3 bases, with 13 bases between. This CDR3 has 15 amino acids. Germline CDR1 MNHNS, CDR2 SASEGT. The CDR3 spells CASSETRDRTDTQYF. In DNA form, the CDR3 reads TGTGCCAGCAGTGAGACTAGGGATCGTACAGATACGCAGTATTTT.

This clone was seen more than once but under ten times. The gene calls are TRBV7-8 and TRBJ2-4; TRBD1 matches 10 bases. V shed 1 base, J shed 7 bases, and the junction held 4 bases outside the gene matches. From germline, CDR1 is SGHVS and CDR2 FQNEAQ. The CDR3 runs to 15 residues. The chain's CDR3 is CASSLDGTGANIQYF. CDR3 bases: TGTGCCAGCAGCTTAGACGGGACAGGGGCGAACATTCAGTACTTC.

CDR3 amino acids: CASSRLAASTDTQYF. CDR3 nucleotide sequence: TGTGCCAGCAGTAGACTAGCGGCAAGCACAGATACGCAGTATTTT. The rearrangement uses TRBV2 and TRBJ2-3; the match to TRBD2 covers 9 bases. The CDR3 is made up of 15 amino acids. Germline CDR1 and CDR2: SNHLY and FYNNEI. The trim removed 5 bases at V and 0 bases at J, leaving 3 bases unmatched.

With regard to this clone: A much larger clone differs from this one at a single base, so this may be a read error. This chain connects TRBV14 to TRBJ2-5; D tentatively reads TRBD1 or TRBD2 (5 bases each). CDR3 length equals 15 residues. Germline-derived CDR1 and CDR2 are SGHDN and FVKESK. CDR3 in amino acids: CVSSQLASGIGAQYF. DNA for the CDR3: TGTGTCAGCAGCCAATTGGCCAGCGGCATAGGGGCCCAGTACTTC.

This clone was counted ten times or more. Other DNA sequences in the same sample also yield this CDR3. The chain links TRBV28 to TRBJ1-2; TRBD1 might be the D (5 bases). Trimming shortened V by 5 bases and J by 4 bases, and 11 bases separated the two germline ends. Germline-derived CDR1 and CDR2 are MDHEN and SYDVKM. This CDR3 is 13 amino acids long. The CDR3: CASSLQGLYGYTF. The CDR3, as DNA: TGTGCCAGCAGTCTCCAGGGCCTCTATGGCTACACCTTC.

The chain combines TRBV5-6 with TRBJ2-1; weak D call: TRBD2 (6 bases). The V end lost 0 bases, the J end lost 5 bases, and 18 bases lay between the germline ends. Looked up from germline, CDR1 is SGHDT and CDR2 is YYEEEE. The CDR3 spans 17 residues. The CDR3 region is CASSLDFQVGSHNEQFF. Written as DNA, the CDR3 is TGTGCCAGCAGCTTGGACTTCCAAGTCGGGAGCCACAATGAGCAGTTCTTC.

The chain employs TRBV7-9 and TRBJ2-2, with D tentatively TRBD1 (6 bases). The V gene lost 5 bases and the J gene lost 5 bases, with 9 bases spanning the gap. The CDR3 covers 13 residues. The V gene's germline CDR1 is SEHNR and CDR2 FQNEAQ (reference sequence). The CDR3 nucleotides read TGTGCCAGCAGCGCGGACAGTACCGGGGAGCTGTTTTTT. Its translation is CASSADSTGELFF.

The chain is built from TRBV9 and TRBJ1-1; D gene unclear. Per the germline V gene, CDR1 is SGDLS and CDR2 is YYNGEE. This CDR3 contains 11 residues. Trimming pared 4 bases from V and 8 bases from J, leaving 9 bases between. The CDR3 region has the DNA TGTGCCAGCAGCCCGATGTGGGAAGCTTTCTTT. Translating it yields CASSPMWEAFF.

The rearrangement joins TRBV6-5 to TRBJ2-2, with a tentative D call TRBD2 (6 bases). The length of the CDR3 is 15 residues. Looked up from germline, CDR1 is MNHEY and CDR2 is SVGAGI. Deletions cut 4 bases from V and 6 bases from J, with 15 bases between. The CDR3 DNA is TGTGCCAGCAGTTTAACGGGTTGGGGGGCCGGGGAGCTGTTTTTT. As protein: CASSLTGWGAGELFF.

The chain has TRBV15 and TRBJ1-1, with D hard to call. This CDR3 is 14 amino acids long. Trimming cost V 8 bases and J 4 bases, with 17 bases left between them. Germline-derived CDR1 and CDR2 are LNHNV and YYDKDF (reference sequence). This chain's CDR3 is CATASRVFITEAFF. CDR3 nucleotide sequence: TGTGCCACCGCTTCGCGGGTCTTTATCACTGAAGCTTTCTTT.

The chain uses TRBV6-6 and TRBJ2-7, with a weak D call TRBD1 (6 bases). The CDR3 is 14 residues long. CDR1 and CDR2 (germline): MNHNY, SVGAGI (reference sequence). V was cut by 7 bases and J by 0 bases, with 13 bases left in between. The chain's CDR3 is CASTGAGDSYEQYF. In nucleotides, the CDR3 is TGTGCCAGCACCGGGGCAGGGGACTCCTACGAGCAGTACTTC.

The CDR3 loop reads CASSDRARGYTF. The CDR3 region has the DNA TGTGCCAGCAGCGACAGGGCACGGGGCTACACCTTC. The rearrangement links TRBV14 to TRBJ1-2, with 7 bases identical to TRBD1. Germline V lookup: CDR1 SGHDN, CDR2 FVKESK. This CDR3 comprises 12 residues. V trimming: 5 bases; J trimming: 8 bases; junction bases outside the gene matches: 5.

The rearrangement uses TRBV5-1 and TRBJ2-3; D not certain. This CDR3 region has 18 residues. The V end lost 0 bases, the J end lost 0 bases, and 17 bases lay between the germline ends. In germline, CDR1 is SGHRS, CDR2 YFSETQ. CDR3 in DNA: TGCGCCAGCAGCTTGGACCCCAGTTACGTTAGCAGCACAGATACGCAGTATTTT. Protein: CASSLDPSYVSSTDTQYF.

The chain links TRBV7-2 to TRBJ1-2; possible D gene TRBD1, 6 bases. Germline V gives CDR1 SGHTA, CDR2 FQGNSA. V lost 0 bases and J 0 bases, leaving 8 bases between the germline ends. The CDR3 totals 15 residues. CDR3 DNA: TGTGCCAGCAGCTTAGCGGCAGGGGCTAACTATGGCTACACCTTC. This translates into CASSLAAGANYGYTF.

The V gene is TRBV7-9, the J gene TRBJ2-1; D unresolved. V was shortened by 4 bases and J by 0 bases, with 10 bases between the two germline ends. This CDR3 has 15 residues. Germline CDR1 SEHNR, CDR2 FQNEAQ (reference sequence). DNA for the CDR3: TGTGCCAGCAGCTGGAGTAAAAGCTCCTACAATGAGCAGTTCTTC. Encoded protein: CASSWSKSSYNEQFF.

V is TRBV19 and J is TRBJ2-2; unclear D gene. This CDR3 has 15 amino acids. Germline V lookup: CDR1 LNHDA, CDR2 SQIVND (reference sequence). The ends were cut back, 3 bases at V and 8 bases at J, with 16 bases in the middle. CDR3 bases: TGTGCCAGTAGTATTTTCCCAATTATTACGGGGGAGCTGTTTTTT. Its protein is CASSIFPIITGELFF.

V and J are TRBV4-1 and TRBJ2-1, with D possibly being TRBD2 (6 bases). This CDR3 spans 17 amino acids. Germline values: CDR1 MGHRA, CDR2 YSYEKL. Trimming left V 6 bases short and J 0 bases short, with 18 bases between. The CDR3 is CASRMAAGSTSYNEQFF. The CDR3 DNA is TGCGCCAGCAGAATGGCCGCGGGATCGACCTCCTACAATGAGCAGTTCTTC.

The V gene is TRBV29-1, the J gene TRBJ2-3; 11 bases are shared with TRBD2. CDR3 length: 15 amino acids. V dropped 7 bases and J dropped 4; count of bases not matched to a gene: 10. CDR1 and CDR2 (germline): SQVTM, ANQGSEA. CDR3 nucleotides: TGCAGCGCCCGTCCCGCACTAGCGGGAGCAGATACGCAGTATTTT. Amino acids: CSARPALAGADTQYF.

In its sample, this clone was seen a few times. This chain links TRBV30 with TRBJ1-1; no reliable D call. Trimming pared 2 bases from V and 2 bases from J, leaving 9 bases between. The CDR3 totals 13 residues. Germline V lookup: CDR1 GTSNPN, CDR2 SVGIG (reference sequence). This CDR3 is CAWSITANTEAFF. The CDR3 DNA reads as TGTGCCTGGAGTATTACAGCAAACACTGAAGCTTTCTTT.

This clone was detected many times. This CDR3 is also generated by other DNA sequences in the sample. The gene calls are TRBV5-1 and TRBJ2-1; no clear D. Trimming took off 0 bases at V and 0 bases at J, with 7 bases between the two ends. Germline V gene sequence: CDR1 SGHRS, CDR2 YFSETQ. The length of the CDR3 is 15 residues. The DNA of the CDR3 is TGCGCCAGCAGCTTGGACAGCCACTCCTACAATGAGCAGTTCTTC. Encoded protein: CASSLDSHSYNEQFF.